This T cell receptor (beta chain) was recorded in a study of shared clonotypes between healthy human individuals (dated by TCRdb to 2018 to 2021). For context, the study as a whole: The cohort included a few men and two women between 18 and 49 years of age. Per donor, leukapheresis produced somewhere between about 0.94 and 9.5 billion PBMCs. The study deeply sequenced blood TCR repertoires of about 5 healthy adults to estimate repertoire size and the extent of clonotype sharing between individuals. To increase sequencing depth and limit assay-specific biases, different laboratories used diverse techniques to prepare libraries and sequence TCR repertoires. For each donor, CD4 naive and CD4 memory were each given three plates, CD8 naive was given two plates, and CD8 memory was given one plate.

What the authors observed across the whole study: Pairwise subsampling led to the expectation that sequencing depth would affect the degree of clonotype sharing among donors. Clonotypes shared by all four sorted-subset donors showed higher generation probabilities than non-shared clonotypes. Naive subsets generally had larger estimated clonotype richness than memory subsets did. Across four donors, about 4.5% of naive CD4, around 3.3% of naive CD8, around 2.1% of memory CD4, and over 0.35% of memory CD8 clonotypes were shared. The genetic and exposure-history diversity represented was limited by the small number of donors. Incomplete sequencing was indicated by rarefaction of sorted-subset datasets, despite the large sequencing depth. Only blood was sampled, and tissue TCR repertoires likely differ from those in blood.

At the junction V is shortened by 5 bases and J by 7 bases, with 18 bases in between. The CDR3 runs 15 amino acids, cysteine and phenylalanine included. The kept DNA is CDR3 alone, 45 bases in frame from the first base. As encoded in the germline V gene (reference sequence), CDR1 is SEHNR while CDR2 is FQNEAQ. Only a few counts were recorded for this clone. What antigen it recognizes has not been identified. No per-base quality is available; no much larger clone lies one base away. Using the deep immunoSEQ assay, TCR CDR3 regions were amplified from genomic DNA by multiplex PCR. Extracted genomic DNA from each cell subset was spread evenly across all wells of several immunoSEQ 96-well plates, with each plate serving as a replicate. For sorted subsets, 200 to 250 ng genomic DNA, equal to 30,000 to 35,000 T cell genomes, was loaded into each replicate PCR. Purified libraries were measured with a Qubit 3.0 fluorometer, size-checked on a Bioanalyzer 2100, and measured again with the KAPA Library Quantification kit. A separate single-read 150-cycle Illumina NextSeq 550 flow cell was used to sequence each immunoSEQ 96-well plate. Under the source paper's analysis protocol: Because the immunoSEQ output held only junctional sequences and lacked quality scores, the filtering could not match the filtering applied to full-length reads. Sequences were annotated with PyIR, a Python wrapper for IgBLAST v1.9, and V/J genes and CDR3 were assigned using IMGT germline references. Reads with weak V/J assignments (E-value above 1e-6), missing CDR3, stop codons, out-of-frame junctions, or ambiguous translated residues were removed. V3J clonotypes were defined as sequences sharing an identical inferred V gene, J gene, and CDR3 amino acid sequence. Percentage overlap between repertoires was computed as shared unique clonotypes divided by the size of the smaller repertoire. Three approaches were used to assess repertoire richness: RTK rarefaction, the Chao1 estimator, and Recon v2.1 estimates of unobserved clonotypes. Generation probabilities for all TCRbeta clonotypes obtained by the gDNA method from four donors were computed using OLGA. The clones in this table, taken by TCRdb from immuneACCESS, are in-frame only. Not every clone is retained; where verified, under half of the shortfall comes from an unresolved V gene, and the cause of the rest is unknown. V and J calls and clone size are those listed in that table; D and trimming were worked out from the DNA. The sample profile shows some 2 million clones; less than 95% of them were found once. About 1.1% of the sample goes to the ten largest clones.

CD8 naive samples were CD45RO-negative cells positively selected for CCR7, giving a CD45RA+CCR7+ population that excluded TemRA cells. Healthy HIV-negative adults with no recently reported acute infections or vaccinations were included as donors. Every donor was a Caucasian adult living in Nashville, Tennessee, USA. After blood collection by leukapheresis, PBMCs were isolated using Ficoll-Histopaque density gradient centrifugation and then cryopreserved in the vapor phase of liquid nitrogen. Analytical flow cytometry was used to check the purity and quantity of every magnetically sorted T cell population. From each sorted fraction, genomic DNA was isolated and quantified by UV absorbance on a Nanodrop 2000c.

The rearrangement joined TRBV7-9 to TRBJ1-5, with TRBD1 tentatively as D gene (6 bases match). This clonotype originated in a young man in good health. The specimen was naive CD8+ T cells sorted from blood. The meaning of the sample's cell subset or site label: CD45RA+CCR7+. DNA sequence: TGTGCCAGCAGCACTTCGACAGGTTTTGAGCAGCCCCAGCATTTT. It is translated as CASSTSTGFEQPQHF.